This T cell receptor beta chain was retrieved from a study of blood T cell repertoires in COVID-19. This clone was recorded only once. The CDR3 loop spans 14 amino acids. Germline CDR1 reads LNHNV; CDR2 reads YYDKDF (reference sequence). Trimming stripped 4 bases from V and 2 bases from J, with 6 bases between. Some clones are missing from TCRdb's copy, which holds only in-frame ones; the method was immunoSEQ multiplex PCR. The sample holds almost 35,000 clones, approximately 88% seen once. V gene TRBV15 combines with J gene TRBJ1-6; D is unresolved. The sample comprised peripheral blood. This sequence was found in a man aged 55-75 years with active COVID-19. The CDR3 nucleotides read TGTGCCACCAGCACGGGAGCCTATAATTCACCCCTCCACTTT. This codes for CATSTGAYNSPLHF. The variable domain in full, with the rest retrieved from reference TRBV15 and TRBJ1-6, is DAMVIQNPRYQVTQFGKPVTLSCSQTLNHNVMYWYQQKSSQAPKLLFHYYDKDFNNEADTPDNFQSRRPNTSFCFLDIRSPGLGDTAMYLCATSTGAYNSPLHFGNGTRLTVT.